The rows below give T cell receptor beta chains drawn from one sample of a study of T cell changes during pregnancy in multiple sclerosis. Only in-frame clones appear in the TCRdb table, and some are missing; sequencing was by immunoSEQ multiplex PCR. The top ten clones hold about 0.45% of a sample with 70,000 to 95,000 clones, about 90% of them seen once. The material sequenced was CD4+ T cells from peripheral blood mononuclear cells, taken in the second trimester of pregnancy. Source of these receptors: a female donor with multiple sclerosis, enrolled in a pregnancy study. Both conserved end residues are part of each CDR3. Fields, in order: CDR3 DNA, CDR3 protein, clone size, D gene, J gene, V gene. The D gene is left open where the match is weak. Size tells how often a clone was seen (once, few, many) or the class of an expanded clone, and some rows leave it out.

TGTGCCTGGAACGAGGGACATAGCTATGGCTACACCTTC	CAWNEGHSYGYTF	-	-	TRBJ1-2	TRBV30
TGTGCCAGCAGTTTGATGCGACTCAATGAAAAACTGTTTTTT	CASSLMRLNEKLFF	-	-	TRBJ1-4	TRBV28
TGTGCCAGCAGCTCCCGACAGGGTGGGGGAAAAGGGGCCAACGTCCTGACTTTC	CASSSRQGGGKGANVLTF	-	TRBD1	TRBJ2-6	TRBV7-3
TGTGCCAGTAGTATGGCGGGAAATTCACCCCTCCACTTT	CASSMAGNSPLHF	many	-	TRBJ1-6	TRBV19
TGTGCCAGCAGTTACTCGGGCAGCAACTATGGCTACACCTTC	CASSYSGSNYGYTF	-	-	TRBJ1-2	TRBV6-5
TGTGCCAGCAGGGAGGGTCTCAATTCACCCCTCCACTTT	CASREGLNSPLHF	-	-	TRBJ1-6	TRBV6-1
TGCGCCAGCAGCTTGAATAGCCTTGGGAATGAGCAGTTCTTC	CASSLNSLGNEQFF	few	-	TRBJ2-1	TRBV5-1
TGTGCCAGCAGCTCTTTAAATCAGCCCCAGCATTTT	CASSSLNQPQHF	-	-	TRBJ1-5	TRBV7-9
TGTGCCAGCAGCTTCGGGGGGATCGGCGGGGAGCTGTTTTTT	CASSFGGIGGELFF	-	TRBD2	TRBJ2-2	TRBV11-3
TGTGCCAGCAGTTTGAGGGACAGGGAGGGCTACACCTTC	CASSLRDREGYTF	-	TRBD1	TRBJ1-2	TRBV27
TGTGCCACCTTAGGTGACAGGGCGGTTAATTCACCCCTCCACTTT	CATLGDRAVNSPLHF	once	TRBD1	TRBJ1-6	TRBV5-4
TGTGCCAGCAGCTTTCTTCTGCTAGCGGGATATGAGACCCAGTACTTC	CASSFLLLAGYETQYF	-	TRBD2	TRBJ2-5	TRBV5-6
TGTGCCAGCAGCTCACAGGGAAGAGGGAACACTGAAGCTTTCTTT	CASSSQGRGNTEAFF	-	-	TRBJ1-1	TRBV7-9
TGTGCCAGCAGCCTGAGCGGGGGCTACGAGCAGTACTTC	CASSLSGGYEQYF	-	TRBD2	TRBJ2-7	TRBV5-4
TGTGCCAGCAGTGAAGACTACCAAGAGACCCAGTACTTC	CASSEDYQETQYF	-	-	TRBJ2-5	TRBV2
TGTGCCAGCCTGGCCCGGAGGGACAGGGGTGGCGAGCAGTACTTC	CASLARRDRGGEQYF	-	TRBD1	TRBJ2-7	TRBV11-3
TGTGCCAGCAGCTTAGTTGGCCCCGATGGGCCCCAGCATTTT	CASSLVGPDGPQHF	-	-	TRBJ1-5	TRBV7-9
TGTGCCAGCAGCTCGTGGACAGGGAGCTCCTACGAGCAGTACTTC	CASSSWTGSSYEQYF	-	TRBD1	TRBJ2-7	TRBV7-6
TGTGCCAGCAGGTCGCCCCTCCGTCGGGATAAGAACAATACTGAAGCTTTCTTT	CASRSPLRRDKNNTEAFF	-	-	TRBJ1-1	TRBV28
TGTGCCAGCAGTTTCCCCGACAGGGACAATGAGCAGTTCTTC	CASSFPDRDNEQFF	-	TRBD1	TRBJ2-1	TRBV28
TGTGCCAGCAGTGAAATTCTAGTAAATGAGCAGTTCTTC	CASSEILVNEQFF	-	-	TRBJ2-1	TRBV6-1
TGCGCCAGCAGGCCTGGACTAGCGGACTTACAAGAAGAGACCCAGTACTTC	CASRPGLADLQEETQYF	-	TRBD2	TRBJ2-5	TRBV5-1
TGTGCCAGTAGTCCAGAGGAGGGGTTTGGTTTGAACACTGAAGCTTTCTTT	CASSPEEGFGLNTEAFF	once	-	TRBJ1-1	TRBV19
TGCAGCGTTACCACAGGGTCCGAGCAGTACTTC	CSVTTGSEQYF	once	-	TRBJ2-7	TRBV29-1
TGTGCCAGCAGTGAAGAACTAGCGGGAGGCCCGGAGCAGTTCTTC	CASSEELAGGPEQFF	-	TRBD2	TRBJ2-1	TRBV2
TGTGCCAGCAGCAAAGTACCCAGGTCCCTTGGATCTGGGGCCAACGTCCTGACTTTC	CASSKVPRSLGSGANVLTF	-	-	TRBJ2-6	TRBV21-1
TGTGCCAGCAGTTCGACTTACCTCTCCTACGAGCAGTACTTC	CASSSTYLSYEQYF	-	-	TRBJ2-7	TRBV2
TGTGCCAGCAGTGCGGGACAGGTGGTGTACGAGCAGTACTTC	CASSAGQVVYEQYF	-	TRBD1	TRBJ2-7	TRBV6-1
TGTGCCACCAGCCGCGGGGGCCCTGCATATAATTCACCCCTCCACTTT	CATSRGGPAYNSPLHF	-	-	TRBJ1-6	TRBV15
TGTGCCATCAGTGGAGGCGGGGGGCTCTACAATGAGCAGTTCTTC	CAISGGGGLYNEQFF	-	TRBD2	TRBJ2-1	TRBV10-3
TGTGCCAGCAGCATCCGGGACACCGGGGAGCTGTTTTTT	CASSIRDTGELFF	-	-	TRBJ2-2	TRBV7-9
TGTGCCAGTCGAGGTAGCTCCTACAATGAGCAGTTCTTC	CASRGSSYNEQFF	-	-	TRBJ2-1	TRBV2
TGTGCCAGCAGCCCAACTAGCGGGAGAAGCCCCGGGGAGCTGTTTTTT	CASSPTSGRSPGELFF	-	TRBD2	TRBJ2-2	TRBV9
TGTGCCAGCAAGCTAGCGGGACGATCCTACAATGAGCAGTTCTTC	CASKLAGRSYNEQFF	-	TRBD2	TRBJ2-1	TRBV2
TGTGCCAGCAGTTACCTCGCGGGGTACGAGCAGTACTTC	CASSYLAGYEQYF	-	-	TRBJ2-7	TRBV6-6